The 16 T cell receptor beta chains presented below share a single source sample, sequenced in a study of blood T cells in healthy people across ages. A second about 6 to 12 cycle PCR used barcoded and J-beta primers. TCRdb itself ran the 5' RACE reads through MiXCR, one entry per CDR3 protein. This sample has approximately 600,000 distinct CDR3 sequences, with approximately 50% found just once. Material for sequencing was blood. The receptor source for this set is a man between 60 and 70 years old in good health.

This clonotype was seen a handful of times. The chain links TRBV5-1 to TRBJ1-6; D is ambiguous. Germline values: CDR1 SGHRS, CDR2 YFSETQ. CDR3 length: 14 amino acids. Trimming removed 3 bases from V and 7 bases from J, with 11 bases in between. The CDR3: CASSYQAGNSPLHF. The CDR3 nucleotides read TGCGCCAGCAGCTACCAAGCCGGGAATTCACCCCTCCACTTT.

This rearrangement joins TRBV21-1 to TRBJ2-1; TRBD1, the table's D call, lacks a check against the DNA. TRBV21-1 is shown as a pseudogene. The CDR3 contains 16 residues. CDR3 residues: CASKIDGTGYANEQFF. DNA of the CDR3: TGTGCCAGCAAGATAGACGGGACAGGGTATGCCAATGAGCAGTTCTTC.

This clonotype has at least ten counts. The rearrangement joins TRBV20-1 to TRBJ2-3; TRBD2 might be the D (5 bases). Trimming shortened V by 5 bases and J by 2 bases, and 20 bases separated the two germline ends. The CDR3 runs to 16 residues. Germline CDR1 is DFQATT and CDR2 is SNEGSKA (reference sequence). The DNA of the CDR3 is TGCAGTGCTCTCTCCCCTCACGCGGGTGACACAGATACGCAGTATTTT. Its protein is CSALSPHAGDTDTQYF.

This chain uses TRBV6-4 with TRBJ2-2, with D unresolved. Germline V gives CDR1 MRHNA, CDR2 SNTAGT. The CDR3 sequence is 14 residues long. V lost 0 bases to trimming and J lost 5 bases, with 7 bases between them. CDR3 in amino acids: CASSDSTETGELFF. The CDR3 DNA follows: TGTGCCAGCAGTGACTCCACAGAGACCGGGGAGCTGTTTTTT.

This sequence joins TRBV20-1 and TRBJ2-7; the match to TRBD2 covers 11 bases. The better agreement between TRBJ2-5 and the DNA end casts doubt on the J call. This CDR3 comprises 15 residues. Germline values: CDR1 DFQATT, CDR2 SNEGSKA (reference sequence). The CDR3 DNA is TGCAGTGCTAGAGATAGACTAGCGGGGCGAGAGACCCAGTACTTC. As protein: CSARDRLAGRETQYF.

Note on this clonotype: The junction differs from germline at one of its ends, possibly a read error. The chain carries TRBV3-1 and TRBJ1-1; the D gene is possibly TRBD1 (5 bases). The CDR3 has 13 residues. Per the germline V gene, CDR1 is LGHDT and CDR2 is YNNKEL (reference sequence). CDR3 sequence (DNA): TGTGGCAGCAGTATGACAGCGAACACTGAAGCTTTCTTT. This codes for CGSSMTANTEAFF.

This clonotype showed up just a few times. The genes are TRBV4-1 and TRBJ2-3, with D unclear. With 1 base removed from V and 2 bases from J, the gap between germline ends came to 13 bases. The CDR3 is made up of 16 amino acids. Germline CDR1 and CDR2: MGHRA and YSYEKL. The CDR3 DNA sequence: TGCGCCAGCAGCCAAGTGGGCAGAGCTATCACAGATACGCAGTATTTT. It translates to CASSQVGRAITDTQYF.

DNA of the CDR3: TGTGCCAGCAGTGTGATCCCATACACAGATACGCAGTATTTT. It codes for CASSVIPYTDTQYF. V and J are TRBV12-3 or TRBV12-4 and TRBJ2-3; D uncertain. The CDR3 has 14 amino acids. V lost 5 bases and J lost 2, with 11 bases in between.

The chain carries TRBV19 and TRBJ1-2; D gene unclear. Trimming took off 7 bases at V and 6 bases at J, with 12 bases between the two ends. Germline V CDR1 and CDR2: LNHDA, SQIVND (reference sequence). The CDR3 sequence is 12 residues long. CDR3 sequence (DNA): TGTGCCAGTACGGTGGATCTTCATGGCTACACCTTC. Translated: CASTVDLHGYTF.

This clonotype was recorded once. At one end, the junction sequence differs from germline, possibly due to a read error. The chain couples TRBV7-2 to TRBJ2-5, with a weak D call TRBD1 (6 bases). Germline V gene data show CDR1 as SGHTA and CDR2 as FQGNSA. The CDR3 sequence is 15 residues long. The CDR3 sequence: CASSLGRDTQGTQYF. For the CDR3, the DNA is TGTGCCAGCAGCTTGGGCAGGGACACTCAAGGGACCCAGTACTTC.

This clonotype was detected once. V and J are TRBV12-3 or TRBV12-4 and TRBJ2-7; D is ambiguous. Trimming took 7 bases from V and 3 from J, leaving 10 bases between them. This CDR3 is 12 amino acids long. CDR3 sequence (DNA): TGTGCCAGCACGAGTAGAGTCTACGAGCAGTACTTC. Its protein product is CASTSRVYEQYF.

This clonotype was observed a handful of times. The CDR3 is CASSFPLAGGSYEQYF. CDR3 in DNA: TGTGCCAGCAGCTTCCCCCTAGCGGGGGGCTCCTACGAGCAGTACTTC. V is TRBV7-9 and J is TRBJ2-7, with 11 bases that match TRBD2. Germline V gene data show CDR1 as SEHNR and CDR2 as FQNEAQ (reference sequence). Trimming cost V 3 bases and J 0 bases; bases outside gene matches: 4. The CDR3 runs to 16 residues.

There are a few counts of this clonotype. The chain uses TRBV2 and TRBJ2-5; D uncertain. Germline V gene data show CDR1 as SNHLY and CDR2 as FYNNEI. The CDR3 consists of 15 residues. The V gene lost 3 bases and the J gene lost 4 bases, with 15 bases spanning the gap. CDR3 sequence: CASSEGRSTRETQYF. The CDR3 DNA follows: TGTGCCAGCAGTGAGGGCAGATCAACGAGAGAGACCCAGTACTTC.

V is TRBV12-5 and J is TRBJ1-5; 8 nucleotides align to TRBD1. V was clipped by 6 bases and J by 7 bases; unmatched bases: 11. Per the germline V gene, CDR1 is LGHNT and CDR2 is FRNRAP. The CDR3 extends over 15 amino acids. CDR3 DNA: TGTGCTAGTGGCATTGACAGGGGAAGGGTCCAGCCCCAGCATTTT. Amino acids: CASGIDRGRVQPQHF.

This clonotype has more than one count but fewer than ten. The V gene is TRBV29-1, the J gene TRBJ1-2; D not resolved. This CDR3 has 12 amino acids. The germline V gene encodes CDR1 SQVTM and CDR2 ANQGSEA. V was shortened by 4 bases and J by 6 bases, with 12 bases between the two germline ends. The CDR3 DNA sequence: TGCAGCGTTGCGGTAGGACGGCATGGCTACACCTTC. Translation gives CSVAVGRHGYTF.

V and J are TRBV7-9 and TRBJ2-1, with D hard to call. The end of the DNA is better explained by TRBJ2-7, so the J call may be wrong. The length of the CDR3 is 11 residues. Per germline, CDR1 SEHNR and CDR2 FQNEAQ (reference sequence). CDR3 loop: CASTSYNEQYF. CDR3 DNA: TGTGCCAGCACCTCGTACAATGAGCAGTACTTC.